The 16 T cell receptor beta chains below come from one sample, sequenced in a study of T cell repertoires in cytomegalovirus infection. Each CDR3 protein gets one entry after TCRdb re-called the reads with MiXCR. This table holds under 800,000 distinct CDR3 sequences, approximately 24% found once. Sequencing was done on a sample of CD8+ T cells from PBMCs. The receptors were sampled from a human donor in good health (CMV status not recorded). Some clones in this sample may be carry-over from other donors' samples.

V is TRBV27 and J is TRBJ2-3; the D gene is possibly TRBD1 (6 bases). The CDR3 runs 13 residues. Trimming took 4 bases from V and 6 from J, leaving 11 bases between them. CDR1 and CDR2 from the germline V gene are MNHEY and SMNVEV (reference sequence). The CDR3 sequence is CASSYGGMDTQYF. DNA for the CDR3: TGTGCCAGCAGTTATGGGGGCATGGATACGCAGTATTTT.

Many counts were recorded for this clonotype. The chain carries TRBV27 and TRBJ2-1; D remains ambiguous. Germline V gene sequence: CDR1 MNHEY, CDR2 SMNVEV (reference sequence). The CDR3 spans 12 residues. V lost 6 bases, J lost 4 bases, and 7 bases lay in between. CDR3 DNA: TGTGCCAGCAGCTTCGGGTACAATGAGCAGTTCTTC. Protein: CASSFGYNEQFF.

This clonotype was counted only a few times. The chain employs TRBV6-5 and TRBJ2-7; no definite D call. CDR3 size: 16 residues. The germline V gene has CDR1 MNHEY and CDR2 SVGAGI. V lost 0 bases, J lost 3 bases, and 15 bases lay in between. CDR3 region: CASSYSGTTALYEQYV. CDR3 nucleotide sequence: TGTGCCAGCAGTTACTCCGGAACCACTGCGCTCTACGAGCAGTACGTC.

Many counts were recorded for this clonotype. V and J are TRBV28 and TRBJ2-5; D unresolved. V was clipped by 7 bases and J by 4 bases, with 10 bases between them. CDR1 is MDHEN, CDR2 SYDVKM, per germline. CDR3 length equals 12 residues. The CDR3 sequence: CASNGPIETQYF. As DNA, the CDR3 is TGTGCCAGCAACGGACCTATAGAGACCCAGTACTTC. The variable domain in full, completed from reference TRBV28 and TRBJ2-5, reads DVKVTQSSRYLVKRTGEKVFLECVQDMDHENMFWYRQDPGLGLRLIYFSYDVKMKEKGDIPEGYSVSREKKERFSLILESASTNQTSMYLCASNGPIETQYFGPGTRLLVL.

The chain recombines TRBV28 with TRBJ1-5; 8 bases line up with TRBD1. The V and J ends lost 5 bases and 7 bases, in that order; junction bases with no gene match: 13. Germline-derived CDR1 and CDR2 are MDHEN and SYDVKM. The CDR3 contains 16 residues. The CDR3 region is CASSAPRGQGRQPQHF. CDR3 sequence (DNA): TGTGCCAGCAGTGCCCCCCGAGGACAGGGTAGGCAGCCCCAGCATTTT. The full variable domain, with the rest looked up from reference TRBV28 and TRBJ1-5, is DVKVTQSSRYLVKRTGEKVFLECVQDMDHENMFWYRQDPGLGLRLIYFSYDVKMKEKGDIPEGYSVSREKKERFSLILESASTNQTSMYLCASSAPRGQGRQPQHFGDGTRLSIL.

V is TRBV29-1 and J is TRBJ2-5; either TRBD1 or TRBD2 may supply D (5 bases each). The germline V gene encodes CDR1 SQVTM and CDR2 ANQGSEA. The CDR3 is 16 amino acids. V lost 6 bases to trimming and J lost 4 bases, with 24 bases between them. This chain's CDR3 is CSVGIGTGRPPETQYF. DNA of the CDR3: TGCAGCGTCGGGATTGGGACGGGCAGACCTCCAGAGACCCAGTACTTC. The whole variable domain, remainder taken from reference TRBV29-1 and TRBJ2-5, is SAVISQKPSRDICQRGTSLTIQCQVDSQVTMMFWYRQQPGQSLTLIATANQGSEATYESGFVIDKFPISRPNLTFSTLTVSNMSPEDSSIYLCSVGIGTGRPPETQYFGPGTRLLVL.

This clonotype was recorded many times. The gene calls are TRBV7-6 and TRBJ2-1, with 7 bases identical to TRBD1. CDR3 size: 14 residues. Germline lookup yields CDR1 SGHVS and CDR2 FNYEAQ. V lost 11 bases, J lost 3 bases, and 10 bases stayed unmatched. The CDR3 sequence: CAVKRRDSYNEQFF. CDR3 bases: TGTGCCGTCAAGCGTAGGGACAGCTACAATGAGCAGTTCTTC.

This clonotype was counted many times. This rearrangement joins TRBV7-8 to TRBJ2-3, with 7 bases lining up with TRBD1. This CDR3 region has 16 residues. CDR1 is SGHVS and CDR2 is FQNEAQ in the germline V gene. V was clipped by 5 bases and J by 1 base; unmatched bases: 9. CDR3 sequence reads: CASSPIQGVGTDTQYF. The CDR3 coding sequence is TGTGCCAGCAGCCCTATTCAGGGGGTGGGCACAGATACGCAGTATTTT.

The rearrangement joins TRBV4-1 to TRBJ2-1, with 10 bases fitting TRBD2. Germline V gives CDR1 MGHRA, CDR2 YSYEKL. This CDR3 comprises 15 residues. Germline trimming cut 4 bases from V and 3 bases from J; bases unmatched to any gene: 3. The CDR3 region is CASSPGTSDYNEQFF. CDR3 coding DNA: TGCGCCAGCAGCCCCGGGACTAGCGACTACAATGAGCAGTTCTTC.

This clonotype was seen many times. The chain is built from TRBV7-9 and TRBJ2-2, with D uncertain. CDR3 size: 15 residues. Trimming took off 5 bases at V and 3 bases at J, with 13 bases between the two ends. Germline-derived CDR1 and CDR2 are SEHNR and FQNEAQ (reference sequence). CDR3 nucleotides: TGTGCCAGCAGCCCCCTTCAGGTGGACACCGGGGAGCTGTTTTTT. Encoded protein: CASSPLQVDTGELFF. Using reference TRBV7-9 and TRBJ2-2 for the parts outside the CDR3, the full variable domain is DTGVSQNPRHKITKRGQNVTFRCDPISEHNRLYWYRQTLGQGPEFLTYFQNEAQLEKSRLLSDRFSAERPKGSFSTLEIQRTEQGDSAMYLCASSPLQVDTGELFFGEGSRLTVL.

This clonotype has just a few counts. The chain recombines TRBV11-2 with TRBJ2-5; tentative D call: TRBD2 (5 bases). The CDR3 is 14 residues long. CDR1 and CDR2 (germline): SGHAT, FQNNGV. With 2 bases removed from V and 3 bases from J, the gap between germline ends came to 10 bases. The chain's CDR3 is CASSLRGYKETQYF. The CDR3 coding sequence is TGTGCCAGCAGCTTACGGGGATACAAAGAGACCCAGTACTTC.

This clonotype was counted once. V and J are TRBV12-3 or TRBV12-4 and TRBJ2-1; perhaps TRBD1 as D (6 bases). V was shortened by 3 bases and J by 7 bases, with 10 bases between the two germline ends. This CDR3 contains 13 residues. The CDR3 DNA reads as TGTGCCAGCAGTTTTTTTGACAGGAATGAGCAGTTCTTC. This translates into CASSFFDRNEQFF.

The chain couples TRBV6-2 or TRBV6-3 to TRBJ2-1, with D maybe TRBD2 (7 bases). V lost 0 bases to trimming and J lost 9 bases, with 15 bases between them. The CDR3 totals 15 residues. Germline V gene sequence: CDR1 MNHEY, CDR2 SVGEGT. The DNA for the CDR3 is TGTGCCAGCAGTTACTCGGACGGGGGGCAGGGTGAGCAGTTCTTC. This gives the protein CASSYSDGGQGEQFF.

This chain joins TRBV29-1 and TRBJ2-5; D perhaps matches TRBD2 (6 bases). V gave up 1 base and J gave up 14 bases, with 23 bases separating them. Germline assignment: CDR1 SQVTM and CDR2 ANQGSEA. The CDR3 contains 14 residues. DNA for the CDR3: TGCAGCGTTGAAGGTTGGCGGGACGCAGAGACCGAATACTTC. Amino acid sequence: CSVEGWRDAETEYF.

The chain has TRBV25-1 and TRBJ1-1; TRBD1 is a possible D gene (5 bases). From germline, CDR1 is MGHDK and CDR2 SYGVNS. The CDR3 covers 13 residues. V gave up 4 bases and J gave up 1 base, with 7 bases separating them. As DNA, the CDR3 is TGTGCCAGCAGTGTACAGGCGAACACTGAAGCTTTCTTT. This gives the protein CASSVQANTEAFF.

This clonotype showed up just once. This chain links TRBV5-5 with TRBJ1-2; the match to TRBD1 covers 10 bases. CDR3 size: 14 residues. CDR1 is SGHKS, CDR2 YYEKEE, per germline (reference sequence). The ends lost 3 bases at V and 8 bases at J; junction bases unmatched: 7. The CDR3 loop is CASSSGQGTGGYTF. The CDR3 coding sequence is TGTGCCAGCAGCTCGGGACAGGGGACCGGCGGCTACACCTTC.